This paragraph reports one TCR beta chain. This entry is derived from a study of blood T cell repertoires in COVID-19. About the research overall: Donors in the United States, Italy and Spain gave samples during acute or convalescent COVID-19. PBMCs, B-cell-depleted T cells, or T cells were the source of the cDNA or gDNA that made up the material.

Here immunoSEQ multiplex PCR was the method, and the copy in TCRdb shows in-frame clones only, minus some. The sample has some 80,000 clones, 75% to 90% seen once. The CDR3 has 16 residues. The V gene's germline CDR1 is SGHTA and CDR2 FQGNSA. The J segment lost 4 bases and the V segment lost 2 bases, leaving 6 bases of the junction unmatched. This chain joins TRBV7-2 and TRBJ2-3, with 10 nucleotides matching TRBD2. Specimen: peripheral blood. This TCR was sampled from a human donor in a cohort sampled during active COVID-19. CDR3 protein: CASSLTELAGADTQYF. The DNA for the CDR3 is TGTGCCAGCAGCTTAACGGAGCTAGCGGGGGCAGATACGCAGTATTTT.